This paragraph reports one T cell receptor beta chain. Its specificity is unknown. Resections took place in Japan or China from 2014 to 2017. From germline, CDR1 is LNHDA and CDR2 SQIVND (reference sequence). Deletions cut 3 bases from V and 0 bases from J, with 12 bases between. The CDR3 covers 16 residues. Generated by immunoSEQ multiplex PCR, the TCRdb table keeps only in-frame clones and is missing some. In the table there are about 3,900 clones, 76% of which are singletons. The sample belongs to a study of immune evolution from preneoplasia to lung adenocarcinoma. In the study overall: HLA loss of heterozygosity: approximately 7.5% AIS, under 19% MIA, roughly 30% ADC, none AAH. The study, taken as a whole, reports: Later-stage lesions seemingly showed higher T cell density and diversity than normal lung.

This rearrangement joins TRBV19 to TRBJ2-1; unclear D gene. This sequence was found in a person aged 65 to 85 with lung adenocarcinoma. Sequencing input: FFPE minimally invasive lung adenocarcinoma tissue. This CDR3 is CASSILRVSSYNEQFF. In DNA, the CDR3 is TGTGCCAGTAGTATTTTAAGGGTGAGCTCCTACAATGAGCAGTTCTTC.